Given below is one TCR beta chain in context. This sample was included in a study of blood T cell repertoires in COVID-19. Whole-study context: T cells, B-cell-depleted T cells, or PBMCs provided the cDNA or gDNA that served as material.

Original data processing: The assay estimated nucleated cells by amplifying reference gene primers. The assay was immunoSEQ multiplex PCR, and TCRdb's table has in-frame clones only and misses some. Clone size and V and J calls were adopted from that table, with D and trimming inferred from the DNA. The table has some 120,000 clones, roughly 72% seen once. The CDR3 is 17 amino acids. Unmatched junction bases numbered 7, after V lost 5 bases and J lost 0 bases. In germline, CDR1 is SEHNR, CDR2 FQNEAQ (reference sequence). This receptor was obtained from a human donor in a cohort sampled during active COVID-19. This chain joins TRBV7-9 and TRBJ2-3; 11 bases align to TRBD2. The sample was peripheral blood. The CDR3 spells CASSLGLAVLSTDTQYF. CDR3 sequence (DNA): TGTGCCAGCAGCCTGGGACTAGCGGTCCTCAGCACAGATACGCAGTATTTT.